These 19 T cell receptor beta chains were sequenced from one sample in a study of early T cells in non-severe SARS-CoV-2 infection. TCRdb passed the 5' RACE reads through MiXCR, listing each CDR3 protein once. The table records fewer than 100,000 distinct CDR3 sequences, about 12% of them present only once. Sequencing used whole blood. These receptors originate from an adult who was a healthcare worker with PCR-confirmed SARS-CoV-2 infection or an uninfected control (not recorded which).

This clonotype appeared a few times. V usage is TRBV18 and J usage is TRBJ1-6; D possibly corresponds to TRBD1 (5 bases). From germline, CDR1 is KGHSH and CDR2 LQKENI. The CDR3 spans 14 residues. Deletions cut 2 bases from V and 7 bases from J, with 9 bases between. The CDR3 loop reads CASSPGAGNSPLHF. The CDR3 DNA reads as TGTGCCAGCTCACCAGGGGCCGGAAATTCACCCCTCCACTTT.

This clonotype has a handful of counts. The rearrangement uses TRBV27 and TRBJ1-4; D is unclear. The CDR3 runs 16 residues. Germline CDR1 MNHEY, CDR2 SMNVEV (reference sequence). V was pared by 8 bases and J by 0 bases, with 16 bases between. CDR3 protein: CASSVTWVATNEKLFF. The CDR3 nucleotides read TGTGCCAGCTCCGTGACCTGGGTCGCAACTAATGAAAAACTGTTTTTT.

A remark on this clonotype: Given a much more abundant clone one base away, this may be a read error. The V gene is TRBV24-1, the J gene TRBJ1-2; D not resolved. Per germline, CDR1 KGHDR and CDR2 SFDVKD. The CDR3 runs 14 residues. The CDR3 DNA is TGTGCCACCAGAAGAGGGCCCGGAGCGGGAGGCTGCACCTTC. It is translated as CATRRGPGAGGCTF.

This clonotype was seen a handful of times. The V and J genes are TRBV27 and TRBJ2-1; weak D call: TRBD1 (5 bases). The germline V and J ends were trimmed by 6 bases and 8 bases, with 17 bases remaining between them. This CDR3 has 14 amino acids. The germline gives CDR1 MNHEY, CDR2 SMNVEV (reference sequence). CDR3 in amino acids: CASSPSQGMDEQFF. CDR3 nucleotide sequence: TGTGCCAGCAGCCCCTCCCAGGGTATGGATGAGCAGTTCTTC.

The rearrangement uses TRBV29-1 and TRBJ2-1, with D uncertain. Trimming shortened V by 3 bases and J by 1 base, and 4 bases separated the two germline ends. CDR3 length: 12 residues. CDR1 and CDR2 (germline): SQVTM, ANQGSEA. CDR3 DNA: TGCAGCGTTGAGGTGTCCTACAATGAGCAGTTCTTC. It yields the protein CSVEVSYNEQFF.

The table lists this clonotype with many counts. The chain couples TRBV6-1 to TRBJ2-5, with unresolved D. Germline CDR1 reads MNHNS; CDR2 reads SASEGT. The CDR3 runs 15 residues. Between the trimmed V and J ends, which lost 1 base and 5 bases, there was a span of 14 bases. The CDR3 region is CASSEEALARETQYF. In DNA form, the CDR3 reads TGTGCCAGCAGTGAAGAAGCGCTGGCGAGGGAGACCCAGTACTTC.

In its sample, this clonotype was seen a few times. The genes are TRBV20-1 and TRBJ2-7, with D perhaps matching TRBD2 (7 bases). V was shortened by 6 bases and J by 5 bases, with 14 bases between the two germline ends. Germline CDR1 reads DFQATT; CDR2 reads SNEGSKA (reference sequence). This CDR3 contains 12 residues. CDR3 DNA: TGCAGTGCGGGGGGGCGACAGAACGAGCAGTACTTC. Its protein product is CSAGGRQNEQYF.

This clonotype occurred many times. The chain joins TRBV7-2 to TRBJ2-1; D is perhaps TRBD2 (6 bases). Trimming removed 5 bases at V and 7 bases at J, with 15 bases between. CDR3 size: 14 residues. Germline V gene data show CDR1 as SGHTA and CDR2 as FQGNSA. The CDR3 coding sequence is TGTGCCAGCAGCAAGGGGCCTAGCGTGAATGAGCAGTTCTTC. It translates to CASSKGPSVNEQFF.

The V and J genes are TRBV5-1 and TRBJ2-7; D may correspond to TRBD1 or TRBD2 (6 bases each). The germline V and J ends were trimmed by 3 bases and 5 bases, with 15 bases remaining between them. The germline V gene has CDR1 SGHRS and CDR2 YFSETQ. The CDR3 covers 14 residues. The CDR3 region has the DNA TGCGCCAGCAGCTGGTTAGGGGGGCTGGACGAGCAGTACTTC. The encoded protein is CASSWLGGLDEQYF.

This clonotype appeared many times. The CDR3 DNA follows: TGCGCCAGCAGCCTGACTAGCGGGGGGAAATACACAGATACGCAGTATTTT. Protein: CASSLTSGGKYTDTQYF. The J gene is TRBJ2-3, the V gene TRBV4-1; 13 bases map to TRBD2. V trimming: 4 bases; J trimming: 2 bases; junction bases outside the gene matches: 6. Germline CDR1 MGHRA, CDR2 YSYEKL. The CDR3 totals 17 residues.

This clonotype turned up a few times. The chain couples TRBV11-2 to TRBJ2-7; D is uncertain. CDR3 length: 14 amino acids. In germline, CDR1 is SGHAT, CDR2 FQNNGV. V was shortened by 4 bases and J by 1 base, with 11 bases between the two germline ends. In nucleotides, the CDR3 is TGTGCCAGCAGCTACCTGAGCCAATCCTACGAGCAGTACTTC. This codes for CASSYLSQSYEQYF.

This clonotype has ten or more counts. The chain uses TRBV3-1 and TRBJ1-6, with D hard to call. The CDR3 runs 15 residues. Trimming left V 6 bases short and J 10 bases short, with 19 bases between. Germline V gene lookup returns CDR1 LGHDT and CDR2 YNNKEL (reference sequence). CDR3 loop: CASRPGWGTGSPLHF. In DNA, the CDR3 is TGTGCCAGCAGGCCTGGGTGGGGTACGGGATCACCCCTCCACTTT.

At least ten counts were recorded for this clonotype. The chain links TRBV7-9 to TRBJ2-5, with D unresolved. Germline CDR1 and CDR2: SEHNR and FQNEAQ (reference sequence). The CDR3 is 14 residues long. Trimming took off 1 base at V and 1 base at J, with 7 bases between the two ends. CDR3 sequence (DNA): TGTGCCAGCAGCTTAGACCTCCCCCAAGAGACCCAGTACTTC. This gives the protein CASSLDLPQETQYF.

This clonotype was observed a handful of times. CDR3 DNA: TGCAGCGTTGCCCCTAGGGCGGGAGAGCAGTTCTTC. This codes for CSVAPRAGEQFF. The rearrangement links TRBV29-1 to TRBJ2-1; tentatively, D is TRBD2 (6 bases). V was clipped by 4 bases and J by 10 bases, with 14 bases between them. CDR3 length equals 12 residues. The germline V gene has CDR1 SQVTM and CDR2 ANQGSEA.

This clonotype was detected only a few times. The chain combines TRBV6-1 with TRBJ2-6; D is possibly TRBD1 (6 bases). Trimming stripped 6 bases from V and 2 bases from J, with 11 bases between. There are 15 residues in the CDR3. Germline V lookup: CDR1 MNHNS, CDR2 SASEGT. CDR3 residues: CASRAQGTGANVLTF. The CDR3 DNA sequence: TGTGCCAGCAGAGCACAGGGAACTGGGGCCAACGTCCTGACTTTC.

In this sample, this clonotype turned up a few times. The chain joins TRBV10-3 to TRBJ2-3; 7 positions agree with TRBD2. Germline trimming cut 4 bases from V and 5 bases from J; bases unmatched to any gene: 9. Germline values: CDR1 ENHRY, CDR2 SYGVKD. The CDR3 runs to 15 residues. The CDR3 sequence: CAISARLAGEDTQYF. CDR3 coding DNA: TGTGCCATCAGTGCCCGACTAGCAGGAGAAGATACGCAGTATTTT.

This clonotype has only a few counts. The chain recombines TRBV6-2 or TRBV6-3 with TRBJ1-1; D is uncertain. Trimming removed 6 bases at V and 1 base at J, with 3 bases between. Looked up from germline, CDR1 is MNHEY and CDR2 is SVGEGT. This CDR3 spans 11 amino acids. The CDR3 DNA reads TGTGCCAGCAGAAAGAACACTGAAGCTTTCTTT. This gives the protein CASRKNTEAFF.

Comment on this clonotype: A read error may account for a junction end that differs from germline. The chain couples TRBV11-2 to TRBJ2-5; D is unclear. CDR3 length equals 13 residues. Germline V gene sequence: CDR1 SGHAT, CDR2 FQNNGV. The CDR3 DNA reads as TGTGCCAGCAGCATAGACCGACAAGGCGGCGAAAAGTTC. Its protein is CASSIDRQGGEKF.

This clonotype was observed at least ten times. J is TRBJ1-2 and V is TRBV19; D possibly corresponds to TRBD1 (6 bases). Per germline, CDR1 LNHDA and CDR2 SQIVND (reference sequence). The CDR3 runs 11 residues. The V gene lost 7 bases and the J gene lost 8 bases, with 11 bases spanning the gap. CDR3 sequence: CASTGARGYTF. CDR3 nucleotide sequence: TGTGCCAGTACGGGGGCTCGGGGCTACACCTTC.